This entry describes one TCR beta chain. What it binds is unknown. TCRdb called the 5' RACE reads again in MiXCR, with one record for every CDR3 protein. Found here are fewer than 500,000 distinct CDR3 sequences, 20% to 30% of them singletons; the top ten hold 2.9%. V gave up 3 bases and J gave up 7 bases, with 8 bases separating them. Germline assignment: CDR1 SEHNR and CDR2 FQNEAQ (reference sequence). CDR3 size: 12 residues. The sample originates from a study of identical twins. Study-level points and caveats: Zero-insertion findings could be partly confounded by invariant cells (MAIT and iNKT cells). An excess of low generation probability was shown by twin-shared out-of-frame alpha sequences.

The data were also submitted as part of a second study, on T cells expressing NK-cell markers. That report notes: The authors derived TCR beta repertoires from sorted CD3+CD56+NKG2C+, CD3+CD56+NKG2C- and CD3+CD56-NKG2C+ T cells. A handful of donors likewise had their CD3+CD56-NKG2C+ fraction led by these clonotypes.

This receptor was taken from a woman younger than 35 in good health. The chain carries TRBV7-9 and TRBJ2-3; D gene unclear. What was sequenced was CD4+ T cells sorted from blood. CDR3 bases: TGTGCCAGCAGCTTCCTCGCAAATACGCAGTATTTT. The encoded protein is CASSFLANTQYF.